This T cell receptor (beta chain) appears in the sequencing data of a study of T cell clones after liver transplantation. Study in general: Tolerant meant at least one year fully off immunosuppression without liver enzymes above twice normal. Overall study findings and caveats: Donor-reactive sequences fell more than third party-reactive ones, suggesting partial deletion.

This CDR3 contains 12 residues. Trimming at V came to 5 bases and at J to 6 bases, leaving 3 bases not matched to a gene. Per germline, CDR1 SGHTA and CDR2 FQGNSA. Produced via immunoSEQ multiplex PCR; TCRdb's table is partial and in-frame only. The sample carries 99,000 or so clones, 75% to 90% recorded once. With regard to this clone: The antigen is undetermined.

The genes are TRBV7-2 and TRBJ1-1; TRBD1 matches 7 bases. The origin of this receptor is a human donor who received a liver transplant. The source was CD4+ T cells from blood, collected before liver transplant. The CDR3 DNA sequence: TGTGCCAGCAGCCACGACAGGGCTGAAGCTTTCTTT. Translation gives CASSHDRAEAFF.